This T cell receptor beta chain comes out of a study of blood T cell repertoires in COVID-19. Study details: PBMCs, B-cell-depleted T cells, or T cells provided the cDNA or gDNA that made up the material.

TCRdb keeps only in-frame clones here, not all; method: immunoSEQ multiplex PCR. The sample has about 36,000 clones; 90% are singletons. This receptor was identified in a human donor in a cohort sampled during active COVID-19. The sequencing sample was made of peripheral blood.

CDR3 nucleotide sequence: TGTGCCAGCAGCTATAACAGGGGTCAGCCCCAGCATTTT. Translating gives CASSYNRGQPQHF. The chain uses TRBV7-2 and TRBJ1-5; 7 bases map to TRBD1. V shed 4 bases and J 6 bases; nucleotides not matched to a gene: 3. Germline lookup yields CDR1 SGHTA and CDR2 FQGNSA. The CDR3 extends over 13 amino acids.